The source of this T cell receptor beta chain is a study of molecular identifiers for immune sequencing clone quantification (dated 2018 in TCRdb). Describing the broader study: For a replicate experiment, RNA from about 20,000 or 100,000 naive CD8 T cells was divided into five aliquots, of which four were sequenced. The study was a methods study using CD8 T cells to benchmark molecular-identifier clustering-based TCR repertoire sequencing (MIDCIRS) and TCR RNA copy counting.

The research as a whole found: In CMV-specific effector cells, clones with more than 20 RNA copies contained over 99% of molecules, whereas in naive cells such clones contained under 1% of molecules. Highly expanded clone sizes could be underestimated because identical TCR molecules may share a barcode. The naive libraries included spiked-in Jurkat TCR RNA (more than nine copies' worth), and this Jurkat TCR RNA is not part of the donor repertoire. When barcode sub-clustering was not used, chimeric consensus sequences inflated TCR diversity, with chimeras reaching as high as 47%. Spiked-in Jurkat TCR RNA equivalent to a single cell was reported to be detectable even among more than 900,000 naive CD8 T cells. Modeling indicated approximately 3.1 TCR RNA copies recovered per cell, compared with around 10 by digital PCR, which implies a capture efficiency of around 29%.

This clonotype was seen many times. Its antigen is still unknown. Base qualities are missing; no much larger clone stands one base away. The germline V gene (reference sequence) gives CDR1 as MNHEY and CDR2 as SMNVEV. The junction carries 8 bases between V and J, which are trimmed by 2 bases and 6 bases respectively. From its cysteine to its phenylalanine, the CDR3 spans 13 amino acids. Kept here is only the CDR3 DNA, which spans 39 bases and is read in frame from base 1. Libraries were made using PCR. Sequencing relied on an Illumina HiSeq 4000. Preparation of bulk TCR libraries followed a previously described approach, with the TCR primers listed in Table S5. The Qiagen AllPrep DNA/RNA kit was used to purify total RNA. Before any analysis, reads coming from multiple sequencing runs of the same library were combined into one pool. Concerning the study's data processing: Reads were retained only if their TCR constant sequence matched exactly, and those retained reads were trimmed to 150 nt and grouped according to their 12-nt molecular barcodes. Reads inside each barcode group were sub-clustered using a 15% Levenshtein threshold, and a quality-weighted consensus sequence was constructed for each RNA molecule. Non-functional sequences were removed, as were lower-count sequences one edit away from another. Based on a fit of two negative binomial distributions, barcode sub-clusters having less than 20% of the maximum read count were discarded. Starting from the raw public reads, TCRdb applied fastp trimming at Q25, assembled clones with MiXCR and retained in-frame beta chains. Each entry is one CDR3 protein sequence, shown with its most common DNA and genes. V and J calls and clone size were set by TCRdb, not the authors. Present in this sample are approximately 41,000 distinct CDR3 sequences, 15% to 20% of which were seen just once. The ten biggest clones cover under 1.3% of the sample.

Libraries of naive CD8 T cells were generated from about 21,000 to 970,000 sorted cells, with 10%, 30% or 50% of the purified RNA used. Naive CD8 T cells, defined as CD8+CD4-CCR7+CD45RA+, were FACS-sorted into RLT Plus buffer on a BD FACSAria II. Detection sensitivity was tested by spiking Jurkat RNA equal to roughly 9 TCR copies' worth into samples containing about 20,000-1,100,000 naive CD8 T cells. CD8 T cells were enriched using RosetteSep CD8+ T Cell Enrichment Cocktail and Ficoll-Paque, and the enriched cells then underwent ACK red cell lysis. The receptor was derived from a human donor in good health. Some libraries in this study had Jurkat cell RNA spiked in. The receptor chain draws on TRBV27 and TRBJ1-5, with the D segment identity uncertain. Sequenced input: naive CD8+ T cells from blood, with Jurkat cell RNA spiked in. The cell subset or site tag for this specimen amounts to: FACS-sorted CD8+CD4-CCR7+CD45RA+ naive T cells. The DNA sequence is as follows: TGTGCCAGCAGTTTAGCCGGGTCTCAGCCCCAGCATTTT. The resulting protein is CASSLAGSQPQHF.